The T cell receptor beta chain under discussion was sequenced for a study of cytomegalovirus exposure and HLA in healthy donors. Study as a whole: A later analysis reported the same platform for the 110 or so validation repertoires and the 500 to 700 first-cohort repertoires. Broader study findings: According to the study, about 180 TCR beta chains were cytomegalovirus-associated.

Here immunoSEQ multiplex PCR was the method, and the copy in TCRdb shows in-frame clones only, minus some. The data hold about 360,000 clones, with approximately 90% observed a single time. Note on this clone: Antigen unknown.

With 6 bases removed from V and 4 bases from J, the gap between germline ends came to 18 bases. Germline loops: CDR1 SGDLS, CDR2 YYNGEE. The CDR3 runs to 15 residues. The V gene is TRBV9, the J gene TRBJ2-3, with D possibly TRBD2 on 6 matching bases. Sequenced sample: PBMCs. The TCR was taken from a woman in her late teens or twenties in good health and CMV-seronegative. The CDR3 region is CASNALGLRADTQYF. The CDR3 DNA reads TGTGCCAGCAACGCCCTGGGACTCCGAGCAGATACGCAGTATTTT.